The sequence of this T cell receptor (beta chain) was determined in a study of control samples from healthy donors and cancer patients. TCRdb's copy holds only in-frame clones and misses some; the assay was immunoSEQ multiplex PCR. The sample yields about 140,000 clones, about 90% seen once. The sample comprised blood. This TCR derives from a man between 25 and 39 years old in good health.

Here the CDR3 DNA reads TGCGCCAGCAGCTTGTACCTGCGACAGGGTGGAGCCAAAAACATTCAGTACTTC. This translates into CASSLYLRQGGAKNIQYF. This chain links TRBV5-1 with TRBJ2-4; 7 nucleotides agree with TRBD1. CDR1 and CDR2 from the germline V gene are SGHRS and YFSETQ. This CDR3 spans 18 amino acids. With V trimmed by 1 base and J by 0 bases, 10 bases remained unmatched.